The rows below give T cell receptor beta chains drawn from one sample of a study of cytomegalovirus exposure and HLA in healthy donors. The repertoire was sequenced with immunoSEQ multiplex PCR; TCRdb's copy has only in-frame clones and lacks some. The data contain approximately 150,000 clones, nearly 80% of them singletons. Sequenced: PBMCs. These TCRs come from a woman in her 40s in good health and CMV-seronegative. Both conserved end residues are part of each CDR3. A D gene is named only where the DNA matches it firmly. The size field is filled for only some rows; it gives once, few, many or a size class.

D	size	V	J	CDR3	DNA
.	few	TRBV7-2	TRBJ1-4	CASSFSGHPNEKLFF	TGTGCCAGCAGCTTCTCGGGACACCCCAATGAAAAACTGTTTTTT
.	once	TRBV6-1	TRBJ2-6	CASSARGSGANVLTF	TGTGCCAGCAGTGCTAGGGGCTCTGGGGCCAACGTCCTGACTTTC
.	.	TRBV11-3	TRBJ1-3	CASSLRGGNTIYF	TGTGCCAGCAGCTTACGGGGAGGAAACACCATATATTTT
TRBD1	.	TRBV4-1	TRBJ1-1	CASSLRGTTEAFF	TGCGCCAGCAGCCTCAGGGGGACCACTGAAGCTTTCTTT
.	.	TRBV7-3	TRBJ2-3	CASSLGGHGADTQYF	TGTGCCAGCAGCTTAGGGGGCCATGGCGCAGATACGCAGTATTTT
TRBD1	.	TRBV6-5	TRBJ1-2	CASRSQGARYGYTF	TGTGCCAGCAGAAGCCAGGGGGCGAGATATGGCTACACCTTC
.	once	TRBV20-1	TRBJ2-3	CSARDVTQYF	TGCAGTGCTAGAGACGTCACGCAGTATTTT
TRBD2	once	TRBV5-1	TRBJ2-7	CASSPRLAGVYEQYF	TGCGCCAGCAGCCCTCGACTAGCGGGAGTGTACGAGCAGTACTTC
TRBD2	.	TRBV5-1	TRBJ2-1	CASSLWTSGFYEQFF	TGCGCCAGCAGCTTGTGGACTAGCGGGTTCTATGAGCAGTTCTTC
TRBD2	.	TRBV4-1	TRBJ2-7	CASSHVAGGSSYEQYF	TGCGCCAGCAGCCATGTAGCGGGGGGGAGCTCCTACGAGCAGTACTTC
.	.	TRBV18	TRBJ2-1	CASSPSAGDLSSYNEQFF	TGTGCCAGCTCACCATCCGCTGGGGACTTGAGCTCCTACAATGAGCAGTTCTTC
.	.	TRBV7-9	TRBJ1-4	CSSSSPGLGEKLFF	TGTTCCAGCAGCTCTCCAGGGTTGGGCGAAAAACTGTTTTTT
.	.	TRBV7-9	TRBJ2-7	CASSGRREPNNEQYF	TGTGCCAGCAGCGGGCGGCGGGAACCTAATAACGAGCAGTACTTC
.	.	TRBV5-6	TRBJ1-5	CASSLDGGGQPQHF	TGTGCCAGCAGCTTGGATGGGGGAGGTCAGCCCCAGCATTTT
TRBD1	.	TRBV27	TRBJ2-7	CASSFRDRGGEQYF	TGTGCCAGCAGTTTTAGGGACAGGGGAGGCGAGCAGTACTTC
TRBD1	.	TRBV7-2	TRBJ1-5	CASSFRQGAGQPQHF	TGTGCCAGCAGCTTCCGACAGGGGGCCGGTCAGCCCCAGCATTTT
.	few	TRBV19	TRBJ1-5	CASSIGSGSQPQHF	TGTGCCAGTAGTATCGGGAGTGGCAGTCAGCCCCAGCATTTT
TRBD1	.	TRBV2	TRBJ1-6	CASSGTGYSSPLHF	TGTGCCAGCAGCGGGACAGGGTACAGTTCACCCCTCCACTTT
.	.	TRBV7-6	TRBJ2-5	CASSLVVGPQETQYF	TGTGCCAGCAGCTTAGTGGTGGGCCCCCAAGAGACCCAGTACTTC
TRBD1	few	TRBV28	TRBJ1-4	CASSFSPGGPRGKLFF	TGTGCCAGCAGCTTTTCCCCAGGGGGTCCGCGGGGAAAACTGTTTTTT
.	.	TRBV28	TRBJ2-1	CASRPTGSSYNEQFF	TGTGCCAGCAGACCCACAGGGAGCTCCTACAATGAGCAGTTCTTC
TRBD1	.	TRBV11-2	TRBJ1-2	CASSLVHDREEGYTF	TGTGCCAGCAGCTTAGTTCACGACAGGGAGGAAGGCTACACCTTC
.	.	TRBV7-2	TRBJ2-7	CASSSPGVPYEQYF	TGTGCCAGCAGCTCCCCGGGGGTGCCCTACGAGCAGTACTTC
TRBD2	.	TRBV29-1	TRBJ2-7	CSVIHPWDYQEYF	TGCAGCGTTATTCACCCCTGGGACTACCAAGAGTACTTC
.	.	TRBV27	TRBJ1-2	CASRSIQGLYGYTF	TGTGCCAGCAGATCGATTCAGGGGTTATATGGCTACACCTTC
.	.	TRBV10-3	TRBJ1-3	CAITGGPGNTIYF	TGTGCCATCACAGGCGGGCCTGGAAACACCATATATTTT
.	.	TRBV19	TRBJ2-7	CASSPSRTILSYEQYF	TGTGCCAGTAGTCCTTCCCGGACAATACTCTCCTACGAGCAGTACTTC
TRBD1	.	TRBV7-2	TRBJ1-6	CASSPGRQGSSPLHF	TGTGCCAGCAGCCCCGGACGACAGGGGAGTTCACCCCTCCACTTT
TRBD1	.	TRBV27	TRBJ2-6	CASSLLRQGAGANVLTF	TGTGCCAGCAGTTTACTCCGGCAGGGGGCTGGGGCCAACGTCCTGACTTTC
.	few	TRBV28	TRBJ1-2	CASSEIQFNYGYTF	TGTGCCAGCAGTGAGATACAGTTTAACTATGGCTACACCTTC
TRBD1	.	TRBV28	TRBJ1-2	CASTSWGDRGNPNYGYTF	TGTGCCAGCACTTCATGGGGGGACAGGGGGAATCCAAACTATGGCTACACCTTC
TRBD1	.	TRBV5-5	TRBJ2-5	CASSPEGAVTQYF	TGTGCCAGCAGCCCCGAGGGGGCAGTGACCCAGTACTTC
.	.	TRBV20-1	TRBJ1-1	CSASRAEGIGF	TGCAGTGCAAGCCGGGCGGAGGGGATAGGATTT
.	.	TRBV6-6	TRBJ1-5	CASSYDPGQPQHF	TGTGCCAGCAGTTACGATCCGGGGCAGCCCCAGCATTTT
.	once	TRBV27	TRBJ1-2	CASRTQGNYGYTF	TGTGCCAGCAGAACCCAGGGGAACTATGGCTACACCTTC
.	.	TRBV19	TRBJ1-2	CASSTGLSYTF	TGTGCCAGTAGTACGGGACTGAGCTACACCTTC
.	.	TRBV7-2	TRBJ2-1	CASSLVLAANEQFF	TGTGCCAGCAGCTTAGTCCTAGCTGCCAATGAGCAGTTCTTC
.	.	TRBV4-2	TRBJ1-1	CASSQDNVRAFF	TGTGCCAGCAGCCAAGATAATGTGAGAGCTTTCTTT
TRBD1	.	TRBV5-6	TRBJ2-2	CASSLDRGRLSGELFF	TGTGCCAGCAGCCTTGACAGGGGGCGCCTATCCGGGGAGCTGTTTTTT
.	.	TRBV28	TRBJ2-3	CASSTPRGADTQYF	TGTGCCAGCAGTACCCCCCGGGGGGCGGATACGCAGTATTTT
.	.	TRBV7-3	TRBJ2-1	CASSQGGGLNEQFF	TGTGCCAGCAGCCAAGGGGGGGGGCTGAATGAGCAGTTCTTC
TRBD1	.	TRBV6-1	TRBJ2-3	CASILTGADTQYF	TGTGCCAGCATTCTCACAGGGGCGGATACGCAGTATTTT
.	once	TRBV7-3	TRBJ2-5	CASSLTGDWLETQYF	TGTGCCAGCAGCTTAACGGGAGATTGGCTGGAGACCCAGTACTTC
TRBD2	.	TRBV2	TRBJ2-2	CASTGTSSTGELFF	TGTGCCTCCACCGGGACTAGCTCGACCGGGGAGCTGTTTTTT
TRBD2	.	TRBV25-1	TRBJ2-5	CASSDTGLVEETQYF	TGTGCCAGCAGTGATACGGGACTAGTAGAAGAGACCCAGTACTTC
TRBD2	.	TRBV4-1	TRBJ2-1	CATTPGLAGGQGEQFF	TGCGCCACCACCCCCGGACTAGCGGGGGGGCAGGGTGAGCAGTTCTTC
TRBD1	few	TRBV5-4	TRBJ1-1	CASSMDRGNTEAFF	TGTGCCAGCAGCATGGACAGGGGGAACACTGAAGCTTTCTTT
.	.	TRBV30	TRBJ2-6	CAWLVSGANVLTF	TGTGCCTGGCTCGTTTCTGGGGCCAACGTCCTGACTTTC